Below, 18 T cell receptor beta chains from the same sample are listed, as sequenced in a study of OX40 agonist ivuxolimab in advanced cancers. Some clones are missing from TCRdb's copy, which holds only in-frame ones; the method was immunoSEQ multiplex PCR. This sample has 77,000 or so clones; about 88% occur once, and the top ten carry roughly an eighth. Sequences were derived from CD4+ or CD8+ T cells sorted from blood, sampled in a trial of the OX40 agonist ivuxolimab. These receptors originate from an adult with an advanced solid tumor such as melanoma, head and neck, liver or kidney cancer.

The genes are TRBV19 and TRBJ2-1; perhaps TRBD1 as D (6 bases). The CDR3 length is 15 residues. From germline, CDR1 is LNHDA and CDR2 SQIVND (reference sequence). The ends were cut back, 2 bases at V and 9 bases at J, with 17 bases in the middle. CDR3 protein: CASSIRGEGVGEQFF. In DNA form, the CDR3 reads TGTGCCAGTAGTATAAGAGGTGAGGGGGTAGGTGAGCAGTTCTTC.

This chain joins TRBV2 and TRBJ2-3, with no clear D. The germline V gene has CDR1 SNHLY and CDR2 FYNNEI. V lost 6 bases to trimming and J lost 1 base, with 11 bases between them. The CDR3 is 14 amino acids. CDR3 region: CASSLSGRTDTQYF. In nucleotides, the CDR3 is TGTGCCAGCAGCCTAAGTGGTCGCACAGATACGCAGTATTTT.

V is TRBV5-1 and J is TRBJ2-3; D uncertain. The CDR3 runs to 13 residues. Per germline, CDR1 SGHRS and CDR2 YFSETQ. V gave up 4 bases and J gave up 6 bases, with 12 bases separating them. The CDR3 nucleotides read TGCGCCAGCAGCGTTGCCCTGCGGGATACGCAGTATTTT. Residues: CASSVALRDTQYF.

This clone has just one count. The CDR3 region is CSVTRQGASYEQYF. CDR3 nucleotide sequence: TGCAGCGTGACTAGACAGGGGGCTTCCTACGAGCAGTACTTC. The chain employs TRBV29-1 and TRBJ2-7, with 10 bases identical to TRBD1. The germline V gene has CDR1 SQVTM and CDR2 ANQGSEA. The V segment lost 6 bases and the J segment 1 base; nucleotides outside the gene matches: 6. The CDR3 covers 14 residues.

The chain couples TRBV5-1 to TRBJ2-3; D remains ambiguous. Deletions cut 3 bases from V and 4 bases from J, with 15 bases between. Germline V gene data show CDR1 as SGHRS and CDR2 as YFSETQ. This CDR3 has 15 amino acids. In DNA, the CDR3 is TGCGCCAGCAGCTACCTGGGTACATCCCCAGATACGCAGTATTTT. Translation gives CASSYLGTSPDTQYF.

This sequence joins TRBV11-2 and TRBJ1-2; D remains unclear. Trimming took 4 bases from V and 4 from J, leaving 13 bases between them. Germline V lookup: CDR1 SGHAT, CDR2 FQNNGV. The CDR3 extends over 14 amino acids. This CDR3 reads CASSSLRHSYGYTF. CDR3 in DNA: TGTGCCAGCAGCTCACTCCGCCACAGCTATGGCTACACCTTC.

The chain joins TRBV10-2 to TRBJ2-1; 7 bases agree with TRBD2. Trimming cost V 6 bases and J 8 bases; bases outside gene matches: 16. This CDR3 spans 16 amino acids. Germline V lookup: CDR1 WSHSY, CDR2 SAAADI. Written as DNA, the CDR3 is TGCGCCAGCAGCCCCTGGGAGGGATATACTATCCATGAGCAGTTCTTC. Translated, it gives CASSPWEGYTIHEQFF.

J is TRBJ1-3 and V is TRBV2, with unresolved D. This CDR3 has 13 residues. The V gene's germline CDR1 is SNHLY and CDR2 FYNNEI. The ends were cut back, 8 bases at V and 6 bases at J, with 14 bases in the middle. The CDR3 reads CASSGTAENTIYF. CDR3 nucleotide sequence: TGTGCCAGCTCGGGCACAGCCGAAAACACCATATATTTT.

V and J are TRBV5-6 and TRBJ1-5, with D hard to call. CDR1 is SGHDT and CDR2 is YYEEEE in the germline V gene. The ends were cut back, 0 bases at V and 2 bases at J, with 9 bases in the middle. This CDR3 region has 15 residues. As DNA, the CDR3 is TGTGCCAGCAGCTTGGGAGGAGCCGGCAATCAGCCCCAGCATTTT. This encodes CASSLGGAGNQPQHF.

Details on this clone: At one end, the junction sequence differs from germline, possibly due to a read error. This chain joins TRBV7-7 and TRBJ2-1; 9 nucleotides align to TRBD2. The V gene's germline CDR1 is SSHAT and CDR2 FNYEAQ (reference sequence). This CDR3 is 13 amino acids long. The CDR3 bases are TGTGCTAGCAGCTCTAGCGGGGTCAATGAGCAGTTCTTC. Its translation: CASSSSGVNEQFF.

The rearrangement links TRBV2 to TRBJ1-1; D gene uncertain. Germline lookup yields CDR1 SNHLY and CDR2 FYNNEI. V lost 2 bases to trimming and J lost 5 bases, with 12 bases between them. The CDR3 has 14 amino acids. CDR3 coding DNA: TGTGCCAGCAGTGAAACCTTCTTCGTAACTGAAGCTTTCTTT. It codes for CASSETFFVTEAFF.

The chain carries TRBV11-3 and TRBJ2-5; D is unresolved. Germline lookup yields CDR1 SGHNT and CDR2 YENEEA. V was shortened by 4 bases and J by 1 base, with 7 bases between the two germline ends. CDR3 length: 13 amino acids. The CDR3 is CASSSNFQETQYF. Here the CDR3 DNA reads TGTGCCAGCAGCTCAAACTTCCAAGAGACCCAGTACTTC. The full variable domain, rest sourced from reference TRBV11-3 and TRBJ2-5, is EAGVVQSPRYKIIEKKQPVAFWCNPISGHNTLYWYLQNLGQGPELLIRYENEEAVDDSQLPKDRFSAERLKGVDSTLKIQPAELGDSAVYLCASSSNFQETQYFGPGTRLLVL.

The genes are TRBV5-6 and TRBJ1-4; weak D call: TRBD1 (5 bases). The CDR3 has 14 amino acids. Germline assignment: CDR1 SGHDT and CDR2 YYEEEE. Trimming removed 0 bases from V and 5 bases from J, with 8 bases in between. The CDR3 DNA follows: TGTGCCAGCAGCTTGGCTGGACAAAATGAAAAACTGTTTTTT. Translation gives CASSLAGQNEKLFF.

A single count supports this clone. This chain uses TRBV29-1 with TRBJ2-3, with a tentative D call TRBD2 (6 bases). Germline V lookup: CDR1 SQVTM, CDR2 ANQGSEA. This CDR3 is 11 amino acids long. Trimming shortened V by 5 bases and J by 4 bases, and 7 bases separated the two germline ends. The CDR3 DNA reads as TGCAGCGTTCGGAGGGCAGATACGCAGTATTTT. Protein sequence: CSVRRADTQYF.

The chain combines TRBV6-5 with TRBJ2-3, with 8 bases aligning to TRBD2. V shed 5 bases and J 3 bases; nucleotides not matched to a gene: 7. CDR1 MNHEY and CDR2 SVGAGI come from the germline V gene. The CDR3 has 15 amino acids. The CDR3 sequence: CASSPWTSRTDTQYF. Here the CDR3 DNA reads TGTGCCAGCAGTCCCTGGACTAGCAGGACAGATACGCAGTATTTT.

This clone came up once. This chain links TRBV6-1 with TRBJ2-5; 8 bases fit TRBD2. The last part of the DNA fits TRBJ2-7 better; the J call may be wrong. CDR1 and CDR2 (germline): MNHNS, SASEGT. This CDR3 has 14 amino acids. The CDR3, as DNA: TGTGCCAGCAGTGCCTCCGGGACTAGGAGCGAGCAGTACTTC. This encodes CASSASGTRSEQYF.

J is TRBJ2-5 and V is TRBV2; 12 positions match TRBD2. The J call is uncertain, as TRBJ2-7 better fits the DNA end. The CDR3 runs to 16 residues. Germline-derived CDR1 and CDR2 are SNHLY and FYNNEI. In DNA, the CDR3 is TGTGCCAGCAGTCGTGGCCCTTCTAGCGGGAGGGACGAGCAGTACTTC. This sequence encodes CASSRGPSSGRDEQYF.

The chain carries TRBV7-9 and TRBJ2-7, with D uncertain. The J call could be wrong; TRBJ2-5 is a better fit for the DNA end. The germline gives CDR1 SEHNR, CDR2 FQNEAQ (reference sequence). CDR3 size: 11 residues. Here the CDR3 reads CASSFQETQYF. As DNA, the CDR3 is TGTGCCAGCAGCTTCCAAGAGACCCAGTACTTC.